Listed here is a single T cell receptor (beta chain). The read ends 3 residues before the CDR3 terminus; that terminus is restored from the germline J gene. Using immunoSEQ multiplex PCR, the repertoire was profiled, and TCRdb retains in-frame clones only, with some absent. The listing contains roughly 35,000 clones. This sample was included in a study of T cells in women clearing cervical HPV infection. At the level of the study: Controls' single incident HPV16 infection cleared within 12 months without precancer. With HLA typing for only a few women, HLA confounding remains possible.

Germline CDR1 LNHDA, CDR2 SQIVND (reference sequence). V dropped 5 bases and J dropped 6; count of bases not matched to a gene: 9. The CDR3 length is 15 residues. V usage is TRBV19 and J usage is TRBJ1-1, with TRBD1 matching 10 bases. This TCR was recovered from a woman aged 18 to 75 with a cervical HPV16 infection that either progressed to CIN3+ or cleared (not recorded which). What was sequenced was blood buffy coat. The CDR3 loop is CASSVMSGTGAEAFF. The CDR3 DNA, read in part, is TGTGCCAGTAGTGTTATGTCCGGGACAGGGGCTGAA.